The entry that follows covers one T cell receptor beta chain sequence. This entry is derived from a study of control samples from healthy donors and cancer patients. The protocol was immunoSEQ multiplex PCR, while the TCRdb copy is restricted to in-frame clones and leaves out a portion. Altogether some 140,000 clones are present, 75% to 90% being singletons, with the ten largest covering roughly 8.7%. CDR3 size: 13 residues. V lost 5 bases, J lost 1 base, and 8 bases lay in between. The germline V gene encodes CDR1 LGHDT and CDR2 YNNKEL (reference sequence). Specimen: blood. The genes are TRBV3-1 (or the pseudogene TRBV3-2) and TRBJ1-1; D ambiguous. The TCR was taken from a woman in her twenties or thirties in good health. CDR3 amino acids: CASSGQPNTEAFF. The CDR3 DNA sequence: TGTGCCAGCAGCGGGCAGCCGAACACTGAAGCTTTCTTT.